This T cell receptor (beta chain) comes out of a study of shared clonotypes between healthy human individuals. TCRdb's table, derived via immunoSEQ multiplex PCR, lists solely in-frame clones and lacks some. The top ten hold around 0.4% of the sample, which has approximately 2,000,000 clones, under 95% seen once. Concerning this clone itself: At the DNA level, this CDR3 is encoded by other sequences in the same sample as well.

The sequenced material came from naive CD4+ T cells from PBMCs. The subset is: CD45RA+ positively selected. The sequence was obtained from a man aged 18 to 29 in good health. Some clones in this sample may be carry-over from other donors' samples.

The CDR3 reads CASSSSSGNTIYF. In DNA form, the CDR3 reads TGTGCCAGCAGTTCGAGCTCTGGAAACACCATATATTTT. The gene calls are TRBV6-6 and TRBJ1-3; D unclear. Germline V gene sequence: CDR1 MNHNY, CDR2 SVGAGI (reference sequence). Trimming removed 4 bases at V and 0 bases at J, with 4 bases between. The CDR3 covers 13 residues.